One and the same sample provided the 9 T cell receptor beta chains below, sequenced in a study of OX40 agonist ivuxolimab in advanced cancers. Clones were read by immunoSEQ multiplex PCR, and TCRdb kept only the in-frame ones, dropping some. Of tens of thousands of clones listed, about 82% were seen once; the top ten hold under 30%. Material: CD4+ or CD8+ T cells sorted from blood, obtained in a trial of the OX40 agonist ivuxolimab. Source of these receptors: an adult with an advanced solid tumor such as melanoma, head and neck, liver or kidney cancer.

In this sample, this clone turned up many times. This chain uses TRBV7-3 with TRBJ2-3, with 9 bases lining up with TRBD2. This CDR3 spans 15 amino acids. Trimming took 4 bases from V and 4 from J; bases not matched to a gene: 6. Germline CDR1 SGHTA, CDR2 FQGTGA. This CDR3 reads CASSSIAGAPDTQYF. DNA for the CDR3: TGTGCCAGCAGCTCAATAGCGGGAGCCCCAGATACGCAGTATTTT.

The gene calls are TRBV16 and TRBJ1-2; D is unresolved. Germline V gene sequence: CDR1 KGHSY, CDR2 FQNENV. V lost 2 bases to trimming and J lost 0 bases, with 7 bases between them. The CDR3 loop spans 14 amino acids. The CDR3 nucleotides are TGTGCCAGCAGCCAAGGTCGAACTAACTATGGCTACACCTTC. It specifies CASSQGRTNYGYTF.

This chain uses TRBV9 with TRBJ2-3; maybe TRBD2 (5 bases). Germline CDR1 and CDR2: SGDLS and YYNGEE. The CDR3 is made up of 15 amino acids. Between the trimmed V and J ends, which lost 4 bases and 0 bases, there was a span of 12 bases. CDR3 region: CASSFSRRSTDTQYF. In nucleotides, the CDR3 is TGTGCCAGCAGCTTTTCAAGGAGGAGCACAGATACGCAGTATTTT.

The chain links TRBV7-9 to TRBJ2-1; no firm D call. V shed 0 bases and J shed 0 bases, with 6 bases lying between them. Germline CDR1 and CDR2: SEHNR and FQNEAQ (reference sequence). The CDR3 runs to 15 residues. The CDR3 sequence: CASSLARISYNEQFF. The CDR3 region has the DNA TGTGCCAGCAGCTTAGCGCGCATCTCCTACAATGAGCAGTTCTTC.

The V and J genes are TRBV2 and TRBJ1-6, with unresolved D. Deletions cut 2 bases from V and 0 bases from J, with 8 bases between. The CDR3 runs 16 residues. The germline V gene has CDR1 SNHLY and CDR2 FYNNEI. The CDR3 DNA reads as TGTGCCAGCAGTGAATGGGGAAGCTCCTATAATTCACCCCTCCACTTT. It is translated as CASSEWGSSYNSPLHF.

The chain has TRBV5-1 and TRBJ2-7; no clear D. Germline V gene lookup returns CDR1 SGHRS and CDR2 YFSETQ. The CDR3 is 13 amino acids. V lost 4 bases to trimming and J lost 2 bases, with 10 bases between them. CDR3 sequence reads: CASSPTRTYEQYF. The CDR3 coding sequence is TGCGCCAGCAGCCCGACTCGGACCTACGAGCAGTACTTC.

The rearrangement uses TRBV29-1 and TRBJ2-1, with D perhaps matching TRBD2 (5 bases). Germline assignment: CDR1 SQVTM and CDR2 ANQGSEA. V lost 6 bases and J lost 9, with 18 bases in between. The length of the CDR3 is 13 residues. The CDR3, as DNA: TGCAGCGTCAAAGCCCTCGGCGAGGGTGAGCAGTTCTTC. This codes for CSVKALGEGEQFF.

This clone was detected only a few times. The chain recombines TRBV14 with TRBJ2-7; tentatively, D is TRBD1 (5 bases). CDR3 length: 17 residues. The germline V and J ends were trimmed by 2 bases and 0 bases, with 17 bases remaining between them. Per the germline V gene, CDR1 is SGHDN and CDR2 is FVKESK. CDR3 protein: CASSQSTVRAYSYEQYF. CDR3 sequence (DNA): TGTGCCAGCAGCCAAAGTACTGTCAGGGCTTACTCCTACGAGCAGTACTTC.

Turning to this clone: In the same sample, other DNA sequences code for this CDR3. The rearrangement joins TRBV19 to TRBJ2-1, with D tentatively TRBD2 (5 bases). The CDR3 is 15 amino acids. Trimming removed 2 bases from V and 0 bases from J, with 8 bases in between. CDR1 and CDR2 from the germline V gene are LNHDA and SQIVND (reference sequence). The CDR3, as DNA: TGTGCCAGTAGTATAAGCGGAAGCTCCTACAATGAGCAGTTCTTC. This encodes CASSISGSSYNEQFF.